The sequence of this T cell receptor beta chain was determined in a study of blood T cells in healthy people across ages. Broader study findings: Roughly linear age-related decline in beta diversity appeared, significant by age about 37.

Staff drew around 10 milliliters of peripheral blood from each donor. The CDR3 is 15 amino acids. The germline V gene has CDR1 SGHRS and CDR2 YFSETQ. V shed 0 bases and J shed 2 bases, with 10 bases lying between them. Through a sample-barcoded 5' primer and a J-beta primer mix, a second PCR was run for about 6 to 11 cycles. A single record per CDR3 protein comes from TCRdb applying MiXCR to the 5' RACE reads. The sample yields about 1.5 million distinct CDR3 sequences, 42% seen once. Remarks on this clonotype: The antigen is unknown.

The sequencing input was blood. The origin of this receptor is a woman younger than 35 in good health. This chain joins TRBV5-1 and TRBJ2-3; D is perhaps TRBD2 (5 bases). The CDR3 coding sequence is TGCGCCAGCAGCTTGGGGCAGCGGCCCACAGATACGCAGTATTTT. It is translated as CASSLGQRPTDTQYF.